This TCR beta chain was documented in a study of shared clonotypes between healthy human individuals. The CDR3 runs to 16 residues. The germline V gene encodes CDR1 MRHNA and CDR2 SNTAGT. V lost 2 bases and J 11 bases, leaving 21 bases between the germline ends. Sequencing was performed with immunoSEQ multiplex PCR; in TCRdb, only in-frame clones are kept and a portion is missing. The table includes 550,000 to 650,000 clones, 95% to 97% detected once. Cells designated naive CD8 were CD45RO-negative and were positively selected for CCR7, with terminally differentiated effector memory CD45RA+ cells excluded.

The V and J genes are TRBV6-4 and TRBJ1-4; D is ambiguous. This clonotype was sampled from a young woman in good health. Sample: naive CD8+ T cells sorted from blood. The CDR3 region is CASSDPKTTTINKLFF. As DNA, the CDR3 is TGTGCCAGCAGTGACCCAAAGACCACGACAATAAATAAACTGTTTTTT.